One and the same sample provided the 7 T cell receptor beta chains below, sequenced in a study of response to subunit inactivated influenza vaccine. TCRdb redid the calling of the RT-PCR reads with MiXCR, one entry per CDR3 protein. Here the sample spans about 800,000 distinct CDR3 sequences, approximately 22% being singletons. Sequences were derived from PBMCs from blood, sampled roughly 5 days after vaccination. The receptors originated from a middle-aged man who received an inactivated influenza vaccine.

The V gene is TRBV7-2, the J gene TRBJ1-2; D unresolved. CDR1 and CDR2 (germline): SGHTA, FQGNSA. Trimming cost V 1 base and J 7 bases, with 16 bases left between them. CDR3 length equals 15 residues. CDR3 amino acids: CASSLDSAIPSGYTF. The CDR3 nucleotides read TGTGCCAGCAGCTTAGATTCCGCGATCCCAAGTGGCTACACCTTC. The whole variable domain, remainder taken from reference TRBV7-2 and TRBJ1-2, is GAGVSQSPSNKVTEKGKDVELRCDPISGHTALYWYRQSLGQGLEFLIYFQGNSAPDKSGLPSDRFSAERTGGSVSTLTIQRTQQEDSAVYLCASSLDSAIPSGYTFGSGTRLTVV.

This chain links TRBV3-1 with TRBJ2-5, with D perhaps TRBD1 (6 bases). This CDR3 contains 12 residues. CDR1 LGHDT and CDR2 YNNKEL come from the germline V gene (reference sequence). The V end was cut by 8 bases, the J end by 2 bases, with 9 bases between. CDR3 sequence reads: CASARGQETQYF. For the CDR3, the DNA is TGTGCCAGCGCGAGGGGGCAAGAGACCCAGTACTTC.

This clonotype occurred a few times. The rearrangement links TRBV29-1 to TRBJ2-5, with 9 nucleotides matching TRBD2. The germline gives CDR1 SQVTM, CDR2 ANQGSEA. The J segment lost 5 bases and the V segment lost 4 bases, leaving 5 bases of the junction unmatched. CDR3 size: 13 residues. The CDR3 bases are TGCAGCGTTGTGGTAGCGGGAGCCGAGACCCAGTACTTC. Encoded protein: CSVVVAGAETQYF.

The rearrangement uses TRBV5-1 and TRBJ2-1; 7 bases line up with TRBD2. Germline V lookup: CDR1 SGHRS, CDR2 YFSETQ. The CDR3 consists of 15 residues. V gave up 0 bases and J gave up 6 bases; unmatched junction bases: 6. The CDR3 spells CASSLVASGINEQFF. As DNA, the CDR3 is TGCGCCAGCAGCTTGGTGGCTAGCGGAATCAATGAGCAGTTCTTC.

This clonotype showed up just a few times. The chain combines TRBV12-3 or TRBV12-4 with TRBJ2-6, with 7 bases aligning to TRBD1. Trimming at V came to 6 bases and at J to 0 bases, leaving 8 bases not matched to a gene. The length of the CDR3 is 17 residues. The CDR3 bases are TGTGCCAGCAGCTATACAGGGGCCGACTCTGGGGCCAACGTCCTGACTTTC. Translated, it gives CASSYTGADSGANVLTF.

This clonotype was observed many times. The chain joins TRBV5-6 to TRBJ2-5; D not certain. Germline loops: CDR1 SGHDT, CDR2 YYEEEE. The CDR3 totals 13 residues. Between the trimmed V and J ends, which lost 3 bases and 5 bases, there was a span of 11 bases. DNA of the CDR3: TGTGCCAGCAGCTGGCCGAGGTCGGAGACCCAGTACTTC. Protein sequence: CASSWPRSETQYF.

This chain links TRBV7-6 with TRBJ2-2; 8 bases fit TRBD1. The germline V gene has CDR1 SGHVS and CDR2 FNYEAQ. The ends lost 5 bases at V and 4 bases at J; junction bases unmatched: 6. There are 15 residues in the CDR3. CDR3 region: CASSNGQGITGELFF. In DNA form, the CDR3 reads TGTGCCAGCAGCAACGGACAGGGTATCACCGGGGAGCTGTTTTTT.